This T cell receptor beta chain is from a study of T-cell reconstitution after alpha-beta-depleted transplantation in children. Points on this clonotype: The antigen remains unidentified.

Unique molecular identifiers were used in preparing the TCRbeta library. TCRdb called the PCR reads again in MiXCR, with one record for every CDR3 protein. Among approximately 250,000 distinct CDR3 sequences listed, roughly 24% were seen once. Germline V CDR1 and CDR2: SGHRS, YFSETQ. Trimming removed 6 bases at V and 4 bases at J, with 17 bases between. The CDR3 contains 15 residues. Study-wide findings and caveats: Surviving recipient T cells and intrathymic progenitors accounted for some patients' high TCRbeta diversity at day 60. Most T-cell counts and diversity one year after the transplant came from T cells that were newly produced. It was reported that alpha-beta T cells came from several hundred expanded graft clones (about two months after transplant).

The specimen was PBMCs, collected before TCRalphabeta/CD19-depleted stem cell transplant. The chain couples TRBV5-1 to TRBJ2-1, with D hard to call. This receptor was identified in a girl aged 2-15 years with Fanconi anemia, due to receive a stem cell transplant. For the CDR3, the DNA is TGCGCCAGCAAGCTGCAAGCCCTTGATTACAATGAGCAGTTCTTC. It yields the protein CASKLQALDYNEQFF.